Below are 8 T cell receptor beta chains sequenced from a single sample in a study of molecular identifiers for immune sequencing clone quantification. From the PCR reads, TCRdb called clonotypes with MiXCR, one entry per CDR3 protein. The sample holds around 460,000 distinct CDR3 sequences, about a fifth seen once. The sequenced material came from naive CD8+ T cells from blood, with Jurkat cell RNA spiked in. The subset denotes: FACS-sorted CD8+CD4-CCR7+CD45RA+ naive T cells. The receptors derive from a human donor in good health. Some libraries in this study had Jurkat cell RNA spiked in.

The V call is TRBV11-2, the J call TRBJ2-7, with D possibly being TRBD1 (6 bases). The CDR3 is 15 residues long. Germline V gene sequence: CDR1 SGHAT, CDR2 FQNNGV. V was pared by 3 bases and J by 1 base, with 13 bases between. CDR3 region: CASSFYQGGSYEQYF. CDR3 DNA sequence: TGTGCCAGCAGCTTTTACCAAGGGGGTTCCTACGAGCAGTACTTC.

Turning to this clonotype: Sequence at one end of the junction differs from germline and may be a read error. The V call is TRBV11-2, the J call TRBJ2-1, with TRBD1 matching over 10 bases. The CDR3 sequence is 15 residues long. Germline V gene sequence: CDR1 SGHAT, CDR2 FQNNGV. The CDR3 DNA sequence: TGTACCAGCAGCTTAACCGGGACAGGGGCCAATGAGCAGTTCTTC. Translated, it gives CTSSLTGTGANEQFF. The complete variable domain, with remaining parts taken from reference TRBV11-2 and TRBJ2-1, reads EAGVAQSPRYKIIEKRQSVAFWCNPISGHATLYWYQQILGQGPKLLIQFQNNGVVDDSQLPKDRFSAERLKGVDSTLKIQPAKLEDSAVYLCTSSLTGTGANEQFFGPGTRLTVL.

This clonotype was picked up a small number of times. CDR3 sequence reads: CASSLAVGGDEQYF. The CDR3 bases are TGTGCCAGCAGCTTAGCAGTCGGGGGAGATGAGCAGTACTTC. The V call is TRBV11-2, the J call TRBJ2-7; D is perhaps TRBD2 (6 bases). The CDR3 length is 14 residues. The germline gives CDR1 SGHAT, CDR2 FQNNGV. The V end lost 1 base, the J end lost 7 bases, and 14 bases lay between the germline ends.

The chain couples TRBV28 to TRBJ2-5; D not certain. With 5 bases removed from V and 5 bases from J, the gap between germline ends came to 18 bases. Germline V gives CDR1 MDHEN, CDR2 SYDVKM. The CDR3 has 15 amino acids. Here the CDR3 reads CASSPQYLPEETQYF. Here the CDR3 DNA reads TGTGCCAGCAGTCCCCAATATCTTCCAGAGGAGACCCAGTACTTC.

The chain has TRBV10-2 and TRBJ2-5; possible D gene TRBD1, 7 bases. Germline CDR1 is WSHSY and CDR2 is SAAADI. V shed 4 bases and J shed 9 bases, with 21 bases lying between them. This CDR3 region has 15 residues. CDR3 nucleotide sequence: TGCGCCAGCAGTGGAGGAGGGGGCGAGTTCGGGGCCCAGTACTTC. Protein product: CASSGGGGEFGAQYF.

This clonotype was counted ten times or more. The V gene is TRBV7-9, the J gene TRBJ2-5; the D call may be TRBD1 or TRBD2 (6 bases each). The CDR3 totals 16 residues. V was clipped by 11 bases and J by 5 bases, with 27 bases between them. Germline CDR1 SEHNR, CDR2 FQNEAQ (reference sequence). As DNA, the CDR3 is TGTGCCGAAGAGAGGGGGTCGGGACTGGAGCCGGAGACCCAGTACTTC. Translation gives CAEERGSGLEPETQYF.

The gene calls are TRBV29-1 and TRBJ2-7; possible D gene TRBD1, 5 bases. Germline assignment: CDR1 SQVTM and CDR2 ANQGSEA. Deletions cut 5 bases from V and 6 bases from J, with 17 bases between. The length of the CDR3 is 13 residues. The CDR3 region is CSVRNKTELEQYF. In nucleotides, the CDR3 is TGCAGCGTTAGAAACAAGACAGAGCTCGAGCAGTACTTC.

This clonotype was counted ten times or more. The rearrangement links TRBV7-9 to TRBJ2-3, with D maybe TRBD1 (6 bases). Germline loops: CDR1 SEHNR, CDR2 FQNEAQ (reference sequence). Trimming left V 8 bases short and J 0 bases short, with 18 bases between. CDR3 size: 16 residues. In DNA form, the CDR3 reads TGTGCCAGCCGCCCTCCTGAGGGGGAGAGCACAGATACGCAGTATTTT. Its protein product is CASRPPEGESTDTQYF. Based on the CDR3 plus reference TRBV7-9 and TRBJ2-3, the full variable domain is DTGVSQNPRHKITKRGQNVTFRCDPISEHNRLYWYRQTLGQGPEFLTYFQNEAQLEKSRLLSDRFSAERPKGSFSTLEIQRTEQGDSAMYLCASRPPEGESTDTQYFGPGTRLTVL.